This T cell receptor (beta chain) was sequenced in a study of blood T cell repertoires in COVID-19. As for the study in general: The cDNA or gDNA used as material had been derived from T cells, B-cell-depleted T cells, or PBMCs.

Looked up from germline, CDR1 is SGHRS and CDR2 is YFSETQ. The CDR3 loop spans 16 amino acids. The V gene end was trimmed by 0 bases and the J gene end by 0 bases; junction bases not matched to a gene: 3. Methods used by the authors: Reference gene primer amplification in the assay estimated nucleated cell counts. Profiled with immunoSEQ multiplex PCR; TCRdb holds only in-frame clones, not every one. D and trimming were read from the DNA, whereas the V and J calls and clone size are those reported in that table. The sample has more than 300,000 clones, about 90% seen once. Sequenced input: peripheral blood. The rearrangement joins TRBV5-1 to TRBJ1-1, with 9 bases aligning to TRBD1. The clonotype comes from a woman aged 18 to 35 who had recovered from COVID-19. CDR3 loop: CASSLAGQGLNTEAFF. The CDR3 bases are TGCGCCAGCAGCTTGGCGGGACAGGGTTTGAACACTGAAGCTTTCTTT.